This T cell receptor (beta chain) was identified in a study of T cells in localized non-small cell lung cancer. TCRdb keeps only in-frame clones here, not all; method: immunoSEQ multiplex PCR. This table has about 30,000 clones, 70% to 90% appearing once. V shed 5 bases and J shed 4 bases, with 15 bases lying between them. The CDR3 loop spans 15 amino acids. Germline loops: CDR1 SEHNR, CDR2 FQNEAQ (reference sequence). The chain combines TRBV7-9 with TRBJ1-3, with unresolved D. The material sequenced was peripheral blood, taken before any cancer treatment. The source of this sequence is a female donor older than 55 with stage III squamous cell lung carcinoma. The CDR3 spells CASSPPAWGGNTIYF. CDR3 bases: TGTGCCAGCAGCCCCCCCGCTTGGGGAGGAAACACCATATATTTT.